Described below is a single T cell receptor beta chain sequence and its context. The antigen remains unidentified. Extracted from the samples, RNA was reverse transcribed into cDNA to serve as the sequencing template. Profiling relied on immunoSEQ multiplex PCR, and the TCRdb table lists in-frame clones only, not all of them. Among 130,000 or so clones listed, approximately 90% were seen once. The entry originates in a study of CD8+ T cells in alopecia areata. Study in general: Treated patients were given oral tofacitinib, which was dosed at 5 to 10 mg twice daily. Findings and limits, study-wide: The study found that many expanded lesional clones persisted in scalp and blood during tofacitinib. Possibly as an HLA-related effect, TCR sharing across patients appeared less clear than in mice.

As for treatment: oral pan-JAK inhibitor, 5-10 mg twice daily. In alopecia areata patients, both lesional scalp punch biopsies and peripheral blood were collected. Trimming took 5 bases from V and 4 from J, leaving 11 bases between them. From germline, CDR1 is SNHLY and CDR2 FYNNEI. The CDR3 spans 13 residues. This chain connects TRBV2 to TRBJ2-5, with D uncertain. The clonotype was recovered from a human donor with alopecia areata. The sample consisted of CD8+ T cells sorted from blood, taken at week 4, from a patient treated with tofacitinib. This CDR3 is CASSLFQPETQYF. DNA of the CDR3: TGTGCCAGCAGTCTTTTTCAGCCAGAGACCCAGTACTTC.